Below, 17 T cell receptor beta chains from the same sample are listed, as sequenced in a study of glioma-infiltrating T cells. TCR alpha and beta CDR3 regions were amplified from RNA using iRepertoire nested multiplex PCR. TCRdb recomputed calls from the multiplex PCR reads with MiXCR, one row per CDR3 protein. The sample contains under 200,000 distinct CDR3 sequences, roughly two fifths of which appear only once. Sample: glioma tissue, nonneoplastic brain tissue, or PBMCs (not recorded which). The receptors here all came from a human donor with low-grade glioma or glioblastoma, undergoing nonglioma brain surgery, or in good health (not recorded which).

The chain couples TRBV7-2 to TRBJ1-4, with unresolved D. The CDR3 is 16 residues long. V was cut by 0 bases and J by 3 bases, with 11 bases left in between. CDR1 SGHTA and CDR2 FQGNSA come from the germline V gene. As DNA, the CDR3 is TGTGCCAGCAGCTTAGCTCACCTTGAGGCTAATGAAAAACTGTTTTTT. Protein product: CASSLAHLEANEKLFF.

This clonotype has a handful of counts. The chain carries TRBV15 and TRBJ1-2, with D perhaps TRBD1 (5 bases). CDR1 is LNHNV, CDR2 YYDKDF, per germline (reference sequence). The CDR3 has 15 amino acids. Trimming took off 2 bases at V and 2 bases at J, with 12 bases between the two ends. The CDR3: CATSRIPTGNYGYTF. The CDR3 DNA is TGTGCCACCAGCAGAATACCCACAGGAAACTATGGCTACACCTTC.

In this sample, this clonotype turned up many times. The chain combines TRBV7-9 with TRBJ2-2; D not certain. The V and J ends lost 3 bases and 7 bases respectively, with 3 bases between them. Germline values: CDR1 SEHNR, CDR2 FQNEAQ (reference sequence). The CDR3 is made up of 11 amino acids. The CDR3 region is CASSFIGELFF. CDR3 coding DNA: TGTGCCAGCAGCTTCATCGGGGAGCTGTTTTTT.

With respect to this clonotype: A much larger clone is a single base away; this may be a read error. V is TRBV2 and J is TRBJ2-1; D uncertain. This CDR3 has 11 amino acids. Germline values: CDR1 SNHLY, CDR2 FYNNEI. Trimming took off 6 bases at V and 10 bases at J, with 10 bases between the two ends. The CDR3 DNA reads TGTGCCAGCAGAGAACATGGAGAGCAGTTCTTC. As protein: CASREHGEQFF.

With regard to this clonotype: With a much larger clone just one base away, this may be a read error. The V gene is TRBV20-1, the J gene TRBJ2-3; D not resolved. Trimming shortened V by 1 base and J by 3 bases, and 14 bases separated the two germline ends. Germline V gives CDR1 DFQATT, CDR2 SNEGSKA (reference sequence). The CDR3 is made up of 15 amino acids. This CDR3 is CSARGITKSTDTQYF. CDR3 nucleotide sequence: TGCAGTGCTAGAGGCATAACGAAATCAACAGATACGCAGTATTTT.

The CDR3 loop reads CASSQEIGTEAFF. The CDR3, as DNA: TGTGCCAGCAGCCAAGAAATCGGCACTGAAGCTTTCTTT. J is TRBJ1-1 and V is TRBV14; D uncertain. The germline V and J ends were trimmed by 0 bases and 4 bases, with 6 bases remaining between them. The germline gives CDR1 SGHDN, CDR2 FVKESK. This CDR3 has 13 amino acids.

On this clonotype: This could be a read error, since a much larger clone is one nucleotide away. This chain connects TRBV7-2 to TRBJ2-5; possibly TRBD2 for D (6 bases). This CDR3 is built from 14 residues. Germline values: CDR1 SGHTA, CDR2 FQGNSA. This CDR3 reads CASSVTTSSETLYF. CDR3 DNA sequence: TGTGCCAGCAGCGTAACGACTAGTTCTGAGACCCTGTACTTC.

The CDR3 nucleotides are TGCGCCAGCAGCTTGGATATGGGGCGAGGTGATGAAGCTTTCTTT. This codes for CASSLDMGRGDEAFF. The chain is built from TRBV5-1 and TRBJ1-1, with TRBD1 as a possible D gene (5 bases). Trimming left V 0 bases short and J 7 bases short, with 16 bases between. The CDR3 has 15 amino acids. The germline gives CDR1 SGHRS, CDR2 YFSETQ.

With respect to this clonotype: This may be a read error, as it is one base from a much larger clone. The chain's CDR3 is CATSDVYGYYGYTF. In DNA, the CDR3 is TGTGCCACCAGTGATGTCTACGGATACTATGGCTACACCTTC. This chain links TRBV24-1 with TRBJ1-2; D uncertain. The V end was cut by 3 bases, the J end by 3 bases, with 10 bases between. The CDR3 extends over 14 amino acids. CDR1 and CDR2 (germline): KGHDR, SFDVKD.

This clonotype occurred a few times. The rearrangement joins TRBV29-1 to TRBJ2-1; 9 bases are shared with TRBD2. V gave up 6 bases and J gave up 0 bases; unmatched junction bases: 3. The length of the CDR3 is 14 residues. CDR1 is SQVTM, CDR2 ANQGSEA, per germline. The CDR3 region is CSVLSGSSYNEQFF. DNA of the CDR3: TGCAGCGTCCTTAGCGGGAGCTCCTACAATGAGCAGTTCTTC.

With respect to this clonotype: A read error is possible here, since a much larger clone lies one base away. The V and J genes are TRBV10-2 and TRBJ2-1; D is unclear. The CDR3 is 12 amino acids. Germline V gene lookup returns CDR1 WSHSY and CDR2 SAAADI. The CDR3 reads CATFAGRNEQSF. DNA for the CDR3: TGTGCCACCTTCGCAGGACGCAATGAGCAGTCCTTC.

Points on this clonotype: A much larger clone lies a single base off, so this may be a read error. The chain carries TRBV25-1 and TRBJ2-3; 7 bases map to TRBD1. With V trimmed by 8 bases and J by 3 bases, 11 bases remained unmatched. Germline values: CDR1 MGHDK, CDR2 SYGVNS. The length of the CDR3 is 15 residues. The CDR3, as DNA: TGTGCCAGCGTACTACAGGGGTTTGCAACAGATACGCAGTATTTT. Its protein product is CASVLQGFATDTQYF.

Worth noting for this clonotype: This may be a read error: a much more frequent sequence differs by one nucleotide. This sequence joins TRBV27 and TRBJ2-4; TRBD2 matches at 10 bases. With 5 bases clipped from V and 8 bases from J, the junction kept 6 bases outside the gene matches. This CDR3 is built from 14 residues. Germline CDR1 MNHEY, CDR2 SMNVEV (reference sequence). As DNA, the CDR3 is TGTGCCAGCAGTAGAGCGGGAGGGGCATACATTCAGTACTTC. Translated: CASSRAGGAYIQYF.

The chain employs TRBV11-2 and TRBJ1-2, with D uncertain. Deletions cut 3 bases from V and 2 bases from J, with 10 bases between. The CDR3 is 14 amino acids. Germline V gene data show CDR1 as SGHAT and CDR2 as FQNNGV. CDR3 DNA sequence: TGTGCCAGCAGCTTGGATACCGCGAACTATGGCTACACCTTC. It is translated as CASSLDTANYGYTF.

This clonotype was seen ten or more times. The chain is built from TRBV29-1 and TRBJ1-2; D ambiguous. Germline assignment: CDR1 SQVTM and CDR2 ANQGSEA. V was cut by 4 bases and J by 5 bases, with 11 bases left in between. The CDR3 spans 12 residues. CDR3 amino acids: CSVVTSLYGYTF. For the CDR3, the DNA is TGCAGCGTTGTCACGTCCTTGTATGGCTACACCTTC.

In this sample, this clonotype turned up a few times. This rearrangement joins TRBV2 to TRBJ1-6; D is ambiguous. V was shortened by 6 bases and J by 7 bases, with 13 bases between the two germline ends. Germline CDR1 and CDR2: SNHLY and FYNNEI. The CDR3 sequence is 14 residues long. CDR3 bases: TGTGCCAGCAGCCCCAATCCGGGGAATTCACCCCTCCACTTT. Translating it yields CASSPNPGNSPLHF. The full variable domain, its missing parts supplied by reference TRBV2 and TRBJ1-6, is EPEVTQTPSHQVTQMGQEVILRCVPISNHLYFYWYRQILGQKVEFLVSFYNNEISEKSEIFDDQFSVERPDGSNFTLKIRSTKLEDSAMYFCASSPNPGNSPLHFGNGTRLTVT.

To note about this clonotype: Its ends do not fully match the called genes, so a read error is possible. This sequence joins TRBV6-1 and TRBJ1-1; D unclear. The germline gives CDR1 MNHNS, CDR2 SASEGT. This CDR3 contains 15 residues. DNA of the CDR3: TGTGCCAGCGGTGAAGCGGTAAGAGGGAGAGGTGAAGCTTTCTTT. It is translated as CASGEAVRGRGEAFF.